Sequencing of this T cell receptor (beta chain) was carried out in a study of shared clonotypes between healthy human individuals. Study outcomes and limitations: Blood alone was sampled, and tissue repertoires likely differ. Estimated richness values were generally larger in naive subsets than in memory subsets.

The CDR3 runs 15 residues. Looked up from germline, CDR1 is ENHRY and CDR2 is SYGVKD. V shed 3 bases and J 4 bases; nucleotides not matched to a gene: 2. Concerning this clone: The target antigen is unknown.

The genomic DNA of each subset was split evenly across several immunoSEQ plates. The assay was immunoSEQ multiplex PCR, and TCRdb's table has in-frame clones only and misses some. The table lists around 1.4 million clones, roughly 98.5% of them singletons. The chain joins TRBV10-3 to TRBJ1-4; 10 bases map to TRBD1. The sequence derives from a man aged 30 to 45 in good health. The sequencing sample was made of naive CD4+ T cells sorted from blood. Documented subset: CD45RA+ positively selected. Written as DNA, the CDR3 is TGTGCCATCAGTGACGGGACAGGGGTTAATGAAAAACTGTTTTTT. It codes for CAISDGTGVNEKLFF.